This TCR beta chain was sequenced in a study of control samples from healthy donors and cancer patients. The CDR3 runs 18 residues. The V gene's germline CDR1 is LGHNT and CDR2 FRNRAP. The ends were cut back, 1 base at V and 7 bases at J, with 25 bases in the middle. Some clones are missing from TCRdb's copy, which holds only in-frame ones; the method was immunoSEQ multiplex PCR. The sample records around 120,000 clones, nearly 95% being singletons. This TCR was recovered from a man between 25 and 39 years old in good health. The source material was blood. This chain links TRBV12-5 with TRBJ1-2, with D possibly TRBD1 on 6 matching bases. The CDR3 reads CASGLGPPRLTGNSGYTF. The CDR3 nucleotides are TGTGCTAGTGGTTTGGGGCCCCCGCGGCTGACAGGTAATAGTGGCTACACCTTC.